This T cell receptor beta chain was profiled in a study of T-cell memory formation after mild COVID-19. Germline values: CDR1 SGHVS, CDR2 FQNEAQ. The CDR3 contains 14 residues. Between the trimmed V and J ends, which lost 3 bases and 2 bases, there was a span of 8 bases. Whole-study results and caveats: Some clones that responded were present in memory (sampled pre-infection), which suggests cross-reactive memory joined.

TCRdb passed the 5' RACE reads through MiXCR, listing each CDR3 protein once. The sample comprises fewer than 700,000 distinct CDR3 sequences, approximately 19% of which are singletons, and 12% rests with the top ten. This clonotype has a count of ten or more. Its antigen is as yet unknown. The source of this sequence is an adult woman who had mild COVID-19 (a few samples of this study predate the infection). Cell type and time point are not known. Sequencing was performed on PBMCs or a T cell subset sorted from them (not recorded which). The chain is built from TRBV7-8 and TRBJ2-1, with D perhaps TRBD2 (5 bases). CDR3 sequence reads: CASSFGEAYNEQFF. The CDR3 DNA sequence: TGTGCCAGCAGCTTCGGGGAAGCCTACAATGAGCAGTTCTTC.